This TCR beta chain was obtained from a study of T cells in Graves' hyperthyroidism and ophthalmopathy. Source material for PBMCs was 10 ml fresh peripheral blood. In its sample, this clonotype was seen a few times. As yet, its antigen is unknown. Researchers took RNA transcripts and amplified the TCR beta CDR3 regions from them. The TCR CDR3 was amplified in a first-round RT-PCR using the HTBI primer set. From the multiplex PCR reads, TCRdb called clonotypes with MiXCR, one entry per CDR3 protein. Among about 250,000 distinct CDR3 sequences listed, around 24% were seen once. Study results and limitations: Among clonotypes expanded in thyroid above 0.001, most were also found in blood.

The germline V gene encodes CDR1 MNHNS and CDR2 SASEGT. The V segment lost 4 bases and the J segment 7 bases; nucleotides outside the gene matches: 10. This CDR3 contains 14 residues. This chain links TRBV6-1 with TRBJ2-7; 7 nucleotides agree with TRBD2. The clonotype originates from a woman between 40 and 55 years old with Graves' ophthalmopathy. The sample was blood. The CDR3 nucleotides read TGTGCCAGCAGTGCCCCCGTGGTGGGGGGGGAGCAGTACTTC. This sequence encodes CASSAPVVGGEQYF.